This TCR beta chain was observed in a study of CD8 T cells in ankylosing spondylitis. A few counts support this clonotype. The antigen is undetermined. V lost 0 bases and J 5 bases, leaving 10 bases between the germline ends. Germline V gives CDR1 SNHLY, CDR2 FYNNEI. The CDR3 runs 14 residues. TCRdb re-derived calls from the 5' RACE reads in MiXCR, one entry per CDR3 protein. The table lists 670,000 or so distinct CDR3 sequences, around a fifth of them singletons, with under 20% in the top ten. General study findings and limits: Significant enrichment of disease-linked clones was reportedly seen in matched ankylosing spondylitis synovial fluid. Characteristic, it appeared, of ankylosing spondylitis blood was a TCR beta motif of roughly 8 highly homologous variants.

This receptor was taken from a male donor with ankylosing spondylitis. The sequenced material came from blood, either unsorted or a sorted T cell fraction (not recorded which). The genes are TRBV2 and TRBJ1-2; D possibly corresponds to TRBD1 (5 bases). The CDR3 loop is CASSEAVRGYGYTF. The CDR3 region has the DNA TGTGCCAGCAGTGAAGCAGTAAGGGGATATGGCTACACCTTC.